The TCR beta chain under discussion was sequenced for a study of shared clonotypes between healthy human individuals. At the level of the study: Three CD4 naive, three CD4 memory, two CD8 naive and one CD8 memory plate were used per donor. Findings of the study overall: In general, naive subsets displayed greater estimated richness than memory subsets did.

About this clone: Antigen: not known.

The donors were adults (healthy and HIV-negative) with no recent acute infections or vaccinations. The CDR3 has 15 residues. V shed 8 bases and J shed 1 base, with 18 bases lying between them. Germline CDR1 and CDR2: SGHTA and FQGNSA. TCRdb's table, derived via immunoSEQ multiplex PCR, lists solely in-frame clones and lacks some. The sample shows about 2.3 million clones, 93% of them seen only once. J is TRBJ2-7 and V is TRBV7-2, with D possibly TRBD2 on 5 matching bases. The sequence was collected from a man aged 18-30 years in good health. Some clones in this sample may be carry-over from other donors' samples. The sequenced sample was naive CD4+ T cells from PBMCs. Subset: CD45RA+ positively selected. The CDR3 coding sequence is TGTGCCAGCCGTTTGGTACTAGGTATTTCCTACGAGCAGTACTTC. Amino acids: CASRLVLGISYEQYF.